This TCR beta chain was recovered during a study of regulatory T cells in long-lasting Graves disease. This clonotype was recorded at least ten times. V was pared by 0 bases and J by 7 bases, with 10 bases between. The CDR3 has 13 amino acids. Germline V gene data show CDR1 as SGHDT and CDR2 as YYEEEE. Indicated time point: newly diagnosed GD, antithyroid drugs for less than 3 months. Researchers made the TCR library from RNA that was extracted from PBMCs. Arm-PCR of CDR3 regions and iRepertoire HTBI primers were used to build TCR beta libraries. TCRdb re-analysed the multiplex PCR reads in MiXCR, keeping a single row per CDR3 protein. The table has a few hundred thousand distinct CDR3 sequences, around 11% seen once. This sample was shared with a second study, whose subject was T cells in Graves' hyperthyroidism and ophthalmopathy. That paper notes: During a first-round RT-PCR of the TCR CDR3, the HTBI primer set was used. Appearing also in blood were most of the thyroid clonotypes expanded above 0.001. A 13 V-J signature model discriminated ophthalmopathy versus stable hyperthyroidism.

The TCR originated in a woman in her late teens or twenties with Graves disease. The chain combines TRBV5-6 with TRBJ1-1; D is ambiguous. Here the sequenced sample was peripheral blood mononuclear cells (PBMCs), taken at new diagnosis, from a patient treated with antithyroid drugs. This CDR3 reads CASSLAGKGEAFF. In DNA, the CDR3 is TGTGCCAGCAGCTTGGCAGGTAAAGGTGAAGCTTTCTTT.